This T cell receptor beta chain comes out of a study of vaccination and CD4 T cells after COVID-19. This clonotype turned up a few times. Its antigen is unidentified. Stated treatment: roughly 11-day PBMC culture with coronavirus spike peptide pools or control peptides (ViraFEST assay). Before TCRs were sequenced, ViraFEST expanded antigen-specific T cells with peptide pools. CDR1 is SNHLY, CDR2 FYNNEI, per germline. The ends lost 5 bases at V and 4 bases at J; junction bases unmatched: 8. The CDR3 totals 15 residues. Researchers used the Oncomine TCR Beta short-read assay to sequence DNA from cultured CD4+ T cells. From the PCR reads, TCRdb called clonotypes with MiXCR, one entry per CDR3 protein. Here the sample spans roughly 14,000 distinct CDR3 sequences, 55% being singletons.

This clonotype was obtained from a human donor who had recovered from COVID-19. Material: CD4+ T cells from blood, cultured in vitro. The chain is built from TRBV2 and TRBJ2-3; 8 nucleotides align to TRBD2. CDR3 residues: CASSLQAGVADTQYF. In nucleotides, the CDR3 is TGTGCCAGCAGTCTTCAAGCGGGAGTTGCAGATACGCAGTATTTT.